This T cell receptor beta chain was sequenced during a study of T cell responses to AZD1222 COVID-19 vaccine. CDR3 length equals 15 residues. The germline V gene has CDR1 LGHDT and CDR2 YNNKEL (reference sequence). V lost 8 bases to trimming and J lost 6 bases, with 20 bases between them. Libraries were prepared by immunoSEQ multiplex PCR; TCRdb keeps only in-frame clonotypes and omits some of them. The table lists 84,000 or so clones, about 90% of them singletons. The TCR sequence derives from an adult in good health. This chain joins TRBV3-1 (or the pseudogene TRBV3-2) and TRBJ2-1; unclear D gene. Here the sequenced sample was peripheral blood, taken on day 0 of MenACWY control vaccination. The CDR3 DNA reads TGTGCCAGCTCGGCCCTAACTGGCTCGGGCAATGAGCAGTTCTTC. Amino acids: CASSALTGSGNEQFF.